The rows below give T cell receptor beta chains drawn from one sample of a study of cytomegalovirus exposure and HLA in healthy donors. Assay used: immunoSEQ multiplex PCR; TCRdb lists only in-frame clones, some missing. Among about 130,000 clones listed, more than 75% were seen once. The sequencing input was PBMCs. These receptor sequences come from a woman aged 45-59 years in good health and CMV-seropositive. Each CDR3 is given with its conserved first and last residue. Fields, in order: V gene, clone size, D gene, J gene, CDR3 protein, CDR3 DNA. The D gene is left open where the match is weak. Expanded clones get a size class; other rows say once, few or many, or leave the size out.

v_gene: TRBV27; abundance: few; d_gene: TRBD2; j_gene: TRBJ2-1; CDR3aa: CASSRLAGLDEQFF; CDR3nt: TGTGCCAGCAGTCGACTAGCGGGGCTCGATGAGCAGTTCTTC
v_gene: TRBV28; abundance: NA; d_gene: TRBD2; j_gene: TRBJ2-1; CDR3aa: CASSSGLASNEQFF; CDR3nt: TGTGCCAGCAGTTCGGGACTAGCCTCGAATGAGCAGTTCTTC
v_gene: TRBV7-9; abundance: few; d_gene: NA; j_gene: TRBJ1-4; CDR3aa: CASSLGRANEKLFF; CDR3nt: TGTGCCAGCAGCTTAGGTCGAGCTAATGAAAAACTGTTTTTT
v_gene: TRBV6-5; abundance: NA; d_gene: TRBD2; j_gene: TRBJ2-1; CDR3aa: CASSFGLAGENEQFF; CDR3nt: TGTGCCAGCAGTTTTGGACTAGCGGGAGAAAATGAGCAGTTCTTC
v_gene: TRBV10-3; abundance: once; d_gene: TRBD2; j_gene: TRBJ2-7; CDR3aa: CAISESMTSGDEQYF; CDR3nt: TGTGCCATCAGTGAGTCGATGACTAGCGGGGACGAGCAGTACTTC
v_gene: TRBV5-4; abundance: NA; d_gene: TRBD1; j_gene: TRBJ1-1; CDR3aa: CASSRTTGGFTEAFF; CDR3nt: TGTGCCAGCAGCCGAACGACAGGGGGTTTTACTGAAGCTTTCTTT
v_gene: TRBV7-2; abundance: once; d_gene: TRBD1; j_gene: TRBJ2-5; CDR3aa: CASSGQGGVGETQYF; CDR3nt: TGTGCCAGCAGCGGACAGGGAGGCGTGGGAGAGACCCAGTACTTC
v_gene: TRBV19; abundance: NA; d_gene: TRBD2; j_gene: TRBJ2-3; CDR3aa: CASSRLPTSGSTDTQYF; CDR3nt: TGTGCCAGTAGCCGTCTGCCGACTAGCGGGAGTACAGATACGCAGTATTTT
v_gene: TRBV19; abundance: medium-sized; d_gene: TRBD1; j_gene: TRBJ1-1; CDR3aa: CASGTGLNTEAFF; CDR3nt: TGTGCCAGTGGGACAGGGTTGAACACTGAAGCTTTCTTT
v_gene: TRBV5-8; abundance: NA; d_gene: TRBD2; j_gene: TRBJ2-7; CDR3aa: CASSWVGTTPFEQYF; CDR3nt: TGTGCCAGCAGCTGGGTAGGGACTACCCCCTTCGAGCAGTACTTC
v_gene: TRBV7-8; abundance: NA; d_gene: NA; j_gene: TRBJ1-2; CDR3aa: CASSLGGAANYGYTF; CDR3nt: TGTGCCAGCAGCTTAGGTGGGGCCGCTAACTATGGCTACACCTTC
v_gene: TRBV5-1; abundance: NA; d_gene: NA; j_gene: TRBJ1-3; CDR3aa: CASSLERVSGNTIYF; CDR3nt: TGCGCCAGCAGCTTGGAGAGGGTCTCTGGAAACACCATATATTTT
v_gene: TRBV7-3; abundance: NA; d_gene: NA; j_gene: TRBJ2-6; CDR3aa: CASSFAGDAGANVLTF; CDR3nt: TGTGCCAGCAGCTTTGCAGGGGACGCTGGGGCCAACGTCCTGACTTTC